This T cell receptor beta chain comes out of a study of blood T cell repertoires in COVID-19. Study-wide context: Sample material is recorded as cDNA or gDNA derived from T cells, B-cell-depleted T cells, or PBMCs.

Libraries were prepared by immunoSEQ multiplex PCR; TCRdb keeps only in-frame clonotypes and omits some of them. There are about 280,000 clones in the sample; around 85% occur only once, and 2% to 3% lies in the top ten. The source of this sequence is a woman between 45 and 65 years old who had recovered from COVID-19. Sequenced: PBMCs or T cells enriched from blood (not recorded which).

The CDR3 nucleotides read TGTGCCACCAGCAGAGATCGTGCGGGTCAGCCCCAGCATTTT. Translated: CATSRDRAGQPQHF. The chain combines TRBV15 with TRBJ1-5; D remains ambiguous. V lost 0 bases, J lost 6 bases, and 9 bases lay in between. The CDR3 extends over 14 amino acids. Germline V gene lookup returns CDR1 LNHNV and CDR2 YYDKDF (reference sequence).